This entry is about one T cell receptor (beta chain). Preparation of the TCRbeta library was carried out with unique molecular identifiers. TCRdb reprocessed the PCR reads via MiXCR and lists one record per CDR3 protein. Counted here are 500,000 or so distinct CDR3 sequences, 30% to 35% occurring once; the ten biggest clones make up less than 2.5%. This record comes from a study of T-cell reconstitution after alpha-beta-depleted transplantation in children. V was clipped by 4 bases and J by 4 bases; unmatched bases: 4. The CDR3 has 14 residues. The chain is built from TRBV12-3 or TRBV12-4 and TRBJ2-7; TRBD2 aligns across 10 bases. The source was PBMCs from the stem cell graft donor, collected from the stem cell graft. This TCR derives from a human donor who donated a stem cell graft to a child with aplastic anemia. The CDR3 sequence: CASSSSGSAYEQYF. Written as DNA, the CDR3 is TGTGCCAGCAGTTCTAGCGGGAGTGCGTACGAGCAGTACTTC.